These 16 T cell receptor beta chains originate from one sample sequenced in a study of CD8+ T cells in alopecia areata. Following RNA extraction, reverse transcription yielded cDNA that acted as the sequencing template. Produced via immunoSEQ multiplex PCR; TCRdb's table is partial and in-frame only. The sample includes 150,000 or so clones, more than 40% seen only once; the top ten take about 6.4%. Sequencing used CD4+ T cells sorted from blood. Receptor source: a human donor with alopecia areata.

This clone was detected a few times. The junction shows a germline mismatch at one end, possibly a read error. This chain connects TRBV5-1 to TRBJ2-1; D unresolved. Germline V gene data show CDR1 as SGHRS and CDR2 as YFSETQ. The CDR3 is 12 amino acids. The DNA for the CDR3 is TGCGCCAGCAGCTTGGCCTACGATGAGCAGTTCTTC. Amino acids: CASSLAYDEQFF.

This clone was detected only a few times. The J gene is TRBJ1-1, the V gene TRBV29-1; 10 bases agree with TRBD1. CDR3 length: 13 amino acids. Unmatched junction bases numbered 1, after V lost 2 bases and J lost 4 bases. Per germline, CDR1 SQVTM and CDR2 ANQGSEA. CDR3 loop: CSVERDRGTEAFF. The CDR3 DNA is TGCAGCGTTGAAAGGGACAGGGGCACTGAAGCTTTCTTT.

The CDR3 here is CASSVEAWPRKLFF. CDR3 nucleotides: TGTGCCAGCAGCGTAGAGGCTTGGCCACGGAAACTGTTTTTT. The chain is built from TRBV9 and TRBJ1-4, with unresolved D. The CDR3 covers 14 residues. The germline gives CDR1 SGDLS, CDR2 YYNGEE. V shed 0 bases and J shed 11 bases, with 14 bases lying between them. The whole variable domain, filled in from reference TRBV9 and TRBJ1-4, reads DSGVTQTPKHLITATGQRVTLRCSPRSGDLSVYWYQQSLDQGLQFLIQYYNGEERAKGNILERFSAQQFPDLHSELNLSSLELGDSALYFCASSVEAWPRKLFFGSGTQLSVL.

The gene calls are TRBV30 and TRBJ1-5; D is ambiguous. The CDR3 loop spans 14 amino acids. Deletions cut 0 bases from V and 4 bases from J, with 10 bases between. The germline V gene has CDR1 GTSNPN and CDR2 SVGIG (reference sequence). CDR3 region: CAWSVRSKNQPQHF. The CDR3 nucleotides are TGTGCCTGGAGTGTCCGAAGCAAGAATCAGCCCCAGCATTTT.

This clone was detected only a few times. The chain has TRBV10-2 and TRBJ2-2, with TRBD1 matching 8 bases. V shed 8 bases and J 5 bases; nucleotides not matched to a gene: 10. Germline CDR1 and CDR2: WSHSY and SAAADI. The CDR3 contains 15 residues. CDR3 sequence reads: CASLDGQGGTGELFF. CDR3 DNA sequence: TGCGCCAGCCTCGACGGACAGGGTGGGACCGGGGAGCTGTTTTTT.

This clone has a handful of counts. V usage is TRBV29-1 and J usage is TRBJ2-3, with TRBD2 matching 13 bases. This CDR3 region has 17 residues. Trimming removed 5 bases from V and 2 bases from J; junction bases left unmatched: 10. CDR1 is SQVTM, CDR2 ANQGSEA, per germline. CDR3 bases: TGCAGCGTTCATACTACGGGACTAGCGGGATTCACAGATACGCAGTATTTT. Amino acid sequence: CSVHTTGLAGFTDTQYF.

The V gene is TRBV30, the J gene TRBJ2-7, with TRBD2 matching over 8 bases. The trim removed 2 bases at V and 3 bases at J, leaving 6 bases unmatched. The CDR3 consists of 14 residues. CDR1 and CDR2 from the germline V gene are GTSNPN and SVGIG (reference sequence). The CDR3 DNA is TGTGCCTGGAGTCCGATAGCGGGGTACTACGAGCAGTACTTC. Its protein product is CAWSPIAGYYEQYF.

This clone was counted between two and nine times. The chain recombines TRBV4-1 with TRBJ2-1; D ambiguous. The germline V gene encodes CDR1 MGHRA and CDR2 YSYEKL. The ends were cut back, 1 base at V and 10 bases at J, with 5 bases in the middle. This CDR3 comprises 11 residues. The DNA for the CDR3 is TGCGCCAGCAGCCAAGCGACAGAGCAGTTCTTC. Translated: CASSQATEQFF.

This clone was counted a few times. This chain joins TRBV29-1 and TRBJ2-1; D might be TRBD2 (6 bases). CDR1 and CDR2 from the germline V gene are SQVTM and ANQGSEA. The CDR3 runs to 14 residues. Between the trimmed V and J ends, which lost 3 bases and 6 bases, there was a span of 15 bases. The CDR3 reads CSVEGRLVPNEQFF. In nucleotides, the CDR3 is TGCAGCGTTGAGGGCCGACTAGTTCCCAATGAGCAGTTCTTC.

This clone appeared a few times. This sequence joins TRBV29-1 and TRBJ2-7; D might be TRBD1 (5 bases). V was clipped by 5 bases and J by 2 bases, with 13 bases between them. The CDR3 has 13 residues. Looked up from germline, CDR1 is SQVTM and CDR2 is ANQGSEA. The CDR3 loop is CSVTASGTYEQYF. The CDR3 DNA is TGCAGCGTTACAGCGTCAGGGACCTACGAGCAGTACTTC.

To note about this clone: Different DNA sequences within this sample yield the same CDR3. The chain employs TRBV30 and TRBJ2-7, with a weak D call TRBD2 (5 bases). Germline lookup yields CDR1 GTSNPN and CDR2 SVGIG (reference sequence). The CDR3 consists of 12 residues. V was shortened by 0 bases and J by 4 bases, with 7 bases between the two germline ends. In nucleotides, the CDR3 is TGTGCCTGGAGTGTGGGGAGTTACGAGCAGTACTTC. Residues: CAWSVGSYEQYF.

The rearrangement joins TRBV6-6 to TRBJ1-5; maybe TRBD1 (6 bases). V lost 7 bases and J lost 6, with 10 bases in between. The CDR3 is 12 residues long. Looked up from germline, CDR1 is MNHNY and CDR2 is SVGAGI (reference sequence). As DNA, the CDR3 is TGTGCCAGCACCCCACAGGGTCAGCCCCAGCATTTT. It encodes CASTPQGQPQHF.

The V and J genes are TRBV18 and TRBJ2-7; 10 bases map to TRBD1. This CDR3 has 14 amino acids. J gave up 3 bases and V 6 bases, and 5 bases lay outside the gene matches. Germline V gene lookup returns CDR1 KGHSH and CDR2 LQKENI. CDR3 loop: CASSPDRGLYEQYF. The CDR3 DNA sequence: TGTGCCAGCTCCCCAGACAGGGGGCTCTACGAGCAGTACTTC.

This clone was recorded once. The rearrangement joins TRBV7-2 to TRBJ2-7; TRBD2 might be the D (6 bases). V was pared by 5 bases and J by 2 bases, with 10 bases between. The CDR3 extends over 13 amino acids. From germline, CDR1 is SGHTA and CDR2 FQGNSA. CDR3 sequence: CASSHTSTYEQYF. The CDR3 nucleotides read TGTGCCAGCAGCCATACTAGCACCTACGAGCAGTACTTC. The full variable domain, completed using reference TRBV7-2 and TRBJ2-7, is GAGVSQSPSNKVTEKGKDVELRCDPISGHTALYWYRQSLGQGLEFLIYFQGNSAPDKSGLPSDRFSAERTGGSVSTLTIQRTQQEDSAVYLCASSHTSTYEQYFGPGTRLTVT.

The chain employs TRBV5-1 and TRBJ2-2; D might be TRBD1 or TRBD2, each matching 5 bases. Germline assignment: CDR1 SGHRS and CDR2 YFSETQ. The CDR3 consists of 16 residues. V was pared by 4 bases and J by 2 bases, with 15 bases between. CDR3 DNA: TGCGCCAGCAGCCCCATTGTGAGGGGAAACACCGGGGAGCTGTTTTTT. This codes for CASSPIVRGNTGELFF.

The V gene is TRBV5-1, the J gene TRBJ2-7, with D possibly matching TRBD2 (6 bases). CDR1 and CDR2 (germline): SGHRS, YFSETQ. Trimming removed 4 bases from V and 6 bases from J, with 8 bases in between. The CDR3 spans 11 residues. CDR3 in amino acids: CASSGGVEQYF. Written as DNA, the CDR3 is TGCGCCAGCAGCGGAGGGGTCGAGCAGTACTTC.